Listed below are T cell receptor beta chains from one sample, sequenced in a study of T cell responses to AZD1222 COVID-19 vaccine. Here immunoSEQ multiplex PCR was the method, and the copy in TCRdb shows in-frame clones only, minus some. The sample has fewer than 200,000 clones, around nine tenths seen once. The sequenced sample was peripheral blood, obtained on day 0 of AZD1222 vaccination. The receptor set was obtained from an adult in good health. Each CDR3 is given with its conserved first and last residue. D genes are given only for firm matches. Clone sizes are given selectively: once, few, many, or a class where the clone is expanded.

cdr3_nt: TGTGCCAGCAGCCAAATACAGGGGGCTCGAGAGACCCAGTACTTC
cdr3_aa: CASSQIQGARETQYF
d_call: TRBD1
clone_size: once
v_call: TRBV3-1/TRBV3-2
j_call: TRBJ2-5

cdr3_nt: TGTGCCAGCAGCTTAGGAGCGGGTACAGGAAACACCATATATTTT
cdr3_aa: CASSLGAGTGNTIYF
d_call: .
clone_size: .
v_call: TRBV7-2
j_call: TRBJ1-3

cdr3_nt: TGTGCCAGCAGAGATGACAGGTCCTATGGCTACACCTTC
cdr3_aa: CASRDDRSYGYTF
d_call: .
clone_size: .
v_call: TRBV6-5
j_call: TRBJ1-2

cdr3_nt: TGTGCCAGCACCCAGGGAGCTTCAAACAATGAGCAGTTCTTC
cdr3_aa: CASTQGASNNEQFF
d_call: .
clone_size: .
v_call: TRBV5-4
j_call: TRBJ2-1

cdr3_nt: TGTGCCAGCAGCAAAACCCCTCCGTTTACTAGATGTGGATGGACCCAGTACTTC
cdr3_aa: CASSKTPPFTRCGWTQYF
d_call: .
clone_size: .
v_call: TRBV21-1
j_call: TRBJ2-5

cdr3_nt: TGCGCCAGCAGCCAAACTAGCGGGGGGCCTACCTACGAGCAGTACTTC
cdr3_aa: CASSQTSGGPTYEQYF
d_call: TRBD2
clone_size: .
v_call: TRBV4-1
j_call: TRBJ2-7

cdr3_nt: TGTGCCAGCAGTGAAAGGACTTCCCCAGATACGCAGTATTTT
cdr3_aa: CASSERTSPDTQYF
d_call: .
clone_size: .
v_call: TRBV2
j_call: TRBJ2-3

cdr3_nt: TGTGCCAGCAGTCCGGGACAGAGCTATGGCTACACCTTC
cdr3_aa: CASSPGQSYGYTF
d_call: TRBD1
clone_size: .
v_call: TRBV6-2/TRBV6-3
j_call: TRBJ1-2

cdr3_nt: TGTGCCAGCAGCTTGCGGGGAAAGACTGAAAAACTGTTTTTT
cdr3_aa: CASSLRGKTEKLFF
d_call: .
clone_size: .
v_call: TRBV7-9
j_call: TRBJ1-4

cdr3_nt: TGTGCCAGCAGCCCGCAGACAGGGGTTGCCGCAGATACGCAGTATTTT
cdr3_aa: CASSPQTGVAADTQYF
d_call: TRBD1
clone_size: .
v_call: TRBV5-5
j_call: TRBJ2-3

cdr3_nt: TGTGCCAGCAGCGCCTTGCGAGGGAACACTGAAGCTTTCTTT
cdr3_aa: CASSALRGNTEAFF
d_call: .
clone_size: .
v_call: TRBV3-1/TRBV3-2
j_call: TRBJ1-1

cdr3_nt: TGTGCCACCAGTGACCCCCATACTAACTATGGCTACACCTTC
cdr3_aa: CATSDPHTNYGYTF
d_call: .
clone_size: .
v_call: TRBV24-1
j_call: TRBJ1-2

cdr3_nt: TGTGCCAGCAAGACCTTGGGGGGAGAGGGCAATCAGCCCCAGCATTTT
cdr3_aa: CASKTLGGEGNQPQHF
d_call: .
clone_size: .
v_call: TRBV27
j_call: TRBJ1-5

cdr3_nt: TGTGCCAGCAGCTTTCAAAGGACCGGTTCTAACTATGGCTACACCTTC
cdr3_aa: CASSFQRTGSNYGYTF
d_call: .
clone_size: .
v_call: TRBV5-5
j_call: TRBJ1-2

cdr3_nt: TGTGCCAGCAGCTCTAGTCGTAACATTGAGGATACGCAGTATTTT
cdr3_aa: CASSSSRNIEDTQYF
d_call: .
clone_size: .
v_call: TRBV7-2
j_call: TRBJ2-3

cdr3_nt: TGTGCCAGCGCCAGACGGCTTCAAGAGACCCAGTACTTC
cdr3_aa: CASARRLQETQYF
d_call: .
clone_size: .
v_call: TRBV6-5
j_call: TRBJ2-5

cdr3_nt: TGCGCCAGCAGCCAAGACCGGGACAGTCTCTACGAGCAGTACTTC
cdr3_aa: CASSQDRDSLYEQYF
d_call: TRBD1
clone_size: .
v_call: TRBV4-3
j_call: TRBJ2-7

cdr3_nt: TGTGCTAGTGGCTTGGCCCCAATGAGCAATCAGCCCCAGCATTTT
cdr3_aa: CASGLAPMSNQPQHF
d_call: .
clone_size: .
v_call: TRBV12-5
j_call: TRBJ1-5

cdr3_nt: TGCGCCAGCAGCCAAGGTACGTCCAGGGGCTTCGACGAGCAGTACTTC
cdr3_aa: CASSQGTSRGFDEQYF
d_call: .
clone_size: .
v_call: TRBV4-1
j_call: TRBJ2-7

cdr3_nt: TGTGCCAGCAGTTACTCGGGACATCTCACCGGGGAGCTGTTTTTT
cdr3_aa: CASSYSGHLTGELFF
d_call: .
clone_size: .
v_call: TRBV6-2/TRBV6-3
j_call: TRBJ2-2

cdr3_nt: TGTGCCAGCAGTTACCTGGACGGGTATGGCTACACCTTC
cdr3_aa: CASSYLDGYGYTF
d_call: .
clone_size: .
v_call: TRBV6-5
j_call: TRBJ1-2

cdr3_nt: TGTGCCAGCAGCTTAGGGTCAGGGCAGACATACGAGCAGTACTTC
cdr3_aa: CASSLGSGQTYEQYF
d_call: .
clone_size: .
v_call: TRBV7-2
j_call: TRBJ2-7

cdr3_nt: TGTGCCAGCAGCACCCTCGTCACCTACGAGCAGTACTTC
cdr3_aa: CASSTLVTYEQYF
d_call: .
clone_size: .
v_call: TRBV14
j_call: TRBJ2-7

cdr3_nt: TGTGCCAGCAGTCTCGACCGGGTCCTTAATCAGCCCCAGCATTTT
cdr3_aa: CASSLDRVLNQPQHF
d_call: .
clone_size: .
v_call: TRBV6-2/TRBV6-3
j_call: TRBJ1-5

cdr3_nt: TGTGCCTGGAGTGTATCCTCGGTTGGCTACACCTTC
cdr3_aa: CAWSVSSVGYTF
d_call: .
clone_size: .
v_call: TRBV30
j_call: TRBJ1-2